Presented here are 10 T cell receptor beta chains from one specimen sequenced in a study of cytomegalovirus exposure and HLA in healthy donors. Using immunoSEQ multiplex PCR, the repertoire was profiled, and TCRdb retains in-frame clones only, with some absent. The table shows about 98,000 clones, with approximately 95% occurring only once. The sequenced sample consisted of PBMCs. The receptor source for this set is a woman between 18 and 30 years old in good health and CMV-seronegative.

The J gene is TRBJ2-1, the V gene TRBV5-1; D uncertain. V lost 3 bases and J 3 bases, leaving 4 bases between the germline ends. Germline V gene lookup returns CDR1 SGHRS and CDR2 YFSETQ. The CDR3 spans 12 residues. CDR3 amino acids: CASSSNYNEQFF. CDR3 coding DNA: TGCGCCAGCAGCTCTAACTACAATGAGCAGTTCTTC.

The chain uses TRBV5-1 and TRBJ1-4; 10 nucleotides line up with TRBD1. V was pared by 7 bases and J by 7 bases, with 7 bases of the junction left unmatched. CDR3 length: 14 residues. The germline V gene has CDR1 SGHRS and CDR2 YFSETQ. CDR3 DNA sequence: TGCGCCAGCGGCGACAGGGGGCTCGGTGAAAAACTGTTTTTT. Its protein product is CASGDRGLGEKLFF.

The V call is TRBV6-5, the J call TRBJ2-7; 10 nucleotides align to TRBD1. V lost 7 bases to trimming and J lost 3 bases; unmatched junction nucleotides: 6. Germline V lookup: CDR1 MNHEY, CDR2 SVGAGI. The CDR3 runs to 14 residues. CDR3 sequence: CASNRQGAYYEQYF. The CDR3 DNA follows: TGTGCCAGCAACAGACAGGGGGCCTACTACGAGCAGTACTTC.

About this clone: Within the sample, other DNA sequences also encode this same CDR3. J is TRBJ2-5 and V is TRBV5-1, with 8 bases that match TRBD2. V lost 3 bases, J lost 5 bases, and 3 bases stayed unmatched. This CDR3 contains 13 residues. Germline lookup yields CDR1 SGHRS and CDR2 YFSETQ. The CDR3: CASSSGGGETQYF. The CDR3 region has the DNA TGCGCCAGCAGCTCGGGCGGGGGGGAGACCCAGTACTTC.

Here the CDR3 reads CASSLETGGYTF. DNA for the CDR3: TGTGCCAGCAGCTTGGAGACGGGTGGCTACACCTTC. The chain couples TRBV5-4 to TRBJ1-2; D unresolved. There are 12 residues in the CDR3. Germline assignment: CDR1 SGHNT and CDR2 YYREEE (reference sequence). V dropped 0 bases and J dropped 7 bases, with 7 bases sitting between them.

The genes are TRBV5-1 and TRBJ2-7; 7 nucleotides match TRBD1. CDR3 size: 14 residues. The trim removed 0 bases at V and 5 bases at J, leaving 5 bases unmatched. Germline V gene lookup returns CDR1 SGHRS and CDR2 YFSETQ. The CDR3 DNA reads TGCGCCAGCAGCTTGGCGGCCAGGGGGAACGAGCAGTACTTC. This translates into CASSLAARGNEQYF.

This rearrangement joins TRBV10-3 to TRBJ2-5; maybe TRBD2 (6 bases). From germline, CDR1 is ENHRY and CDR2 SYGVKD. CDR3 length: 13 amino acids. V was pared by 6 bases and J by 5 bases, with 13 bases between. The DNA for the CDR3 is TGTGCCATCAGAGACAGCCGGGGGGAGACCCAGTACTTC. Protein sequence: CAIRDSRGETQYF.

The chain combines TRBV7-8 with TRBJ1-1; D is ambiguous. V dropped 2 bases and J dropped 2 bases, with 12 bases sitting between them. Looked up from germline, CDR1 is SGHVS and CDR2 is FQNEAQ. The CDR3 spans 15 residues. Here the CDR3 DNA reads TGTGCCAGCAGCTTAACTATAGGAACTAACACTGAAGCTTTCTTT. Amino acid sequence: CASSLTIGTNTEAFF.

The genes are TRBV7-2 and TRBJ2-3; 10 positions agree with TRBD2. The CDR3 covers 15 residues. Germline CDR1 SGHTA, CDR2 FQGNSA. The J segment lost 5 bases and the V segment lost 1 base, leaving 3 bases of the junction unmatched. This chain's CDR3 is CASSLGLAGEDTQYF. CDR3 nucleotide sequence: TGTGCCAGCAGCTTAGGGCTAGCGGGAGAAGATACGCAGTATTTT. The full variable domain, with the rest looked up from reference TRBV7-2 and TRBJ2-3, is GAGVSQSPSNKVTEKGKDVELRCDPISGHTALYWYRQSLGQGLEFLIYFQGNSAPDKSGLPSDRFSAERTGGSVSTLTIQRTQQEDSAVYLCASSLGLAGEDTQYFGPGTRLTVL.

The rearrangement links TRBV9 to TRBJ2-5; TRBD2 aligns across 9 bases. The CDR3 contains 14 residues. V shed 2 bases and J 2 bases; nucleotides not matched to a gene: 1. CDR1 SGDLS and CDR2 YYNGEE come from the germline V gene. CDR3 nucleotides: TGTGCCAGCAGCGTCAGCGGGGGGCAAGAGACCCAGTACTTC. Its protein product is CASSVSGGQETQYF.